This T cell receptor beta chain was identified in a study of blood T cell repertoires in COVID-19. As for the study in general: COVID-19 samples, acute and convalescent, were from the United States, Italy and Spain. Nucleic acid was either cDNA or gDNA, and it came from T cells, B-cell-depleted T cells, or PBMCs.

Only a few counts were recorded for this clone. In germline, CDR1 is SGHTS, CDR2 YDEGEE. This CDR3 has 15 amino acids. V was trimmed by 0 bases and J by 3 bases, leaving 12 bases between them. The method was immunoSEQ multiplex PCR; TCRdb's version includes in-frame clones alone and lacks a portion of them. Of 120,000 to 150,000 clones listed, about 92% are singletons. The TCR originated in a human donor in a cohort sampled during active COVID-19. What was sequenced was peripheral blood. This chain links TRBV5-8 with TRBJ1-2; D may be TRBD1 (5 bases). The CDR3 sequence: CASSLVKGIDYGYTF. CDR3 sequence (DNA): TGTGCCAGCAGCTTGGTTAAGGGGATTGACTATGGCTACACCTTC.